This T cell receptor beta chain is drawn from a study of cytomegalovirus exposure and HLA in healthy donors. Study-level results: The likely explanation for a cluster of highly shared sequence variants was sequencing artifact. Donors were assumed by presence/absence analyses to have roughly uniform sequencing depth. By a later analysis, the bulk of CMV-associated TCR beta chains appeared HLA-restricted.

The CDR3 sequence is 15 residues long. CDR1 is MNHEY and CDR2 is SMNVEV in the germline V gene (reference sequence). The V and J ends lost 3 bases and 4 bases, in that order; junction bases with no gene match: 3. The study ran its PCR with 60 Vbeta and 13 Jbeta primers. The data were produced by immunoSEQ multiplex PCR, yet TCRdb's version contains in-frame clones alone and is incomplete. The table shows more than 95,000 clones, with roughly a tenth occurring only once. There are a few counts of this clone. The antigen is undetermined. This receptor was taken from a man aged 35-49 years in good health and CMV-seropositive. The sample taken for sequencing was PBMCs. V usage is TRBV27 and J usage is TRBJ2-6; 7 bases fit TRBD2. CDR3 sequence (DNA): TGTGCCAGCAGTTTGGGGGGGACCGGGGCCAACGTCCTGACTTTC. Its translation: CASSLGGTGANVLTF.